This TCR beta chain stems from a study of graft-versus-host responses after intestinal transplantation. Study in general: Isolated intestinal, liver-intestinal, or multivisceral transplants had been given to the recipients.

Note on this clone: What it binds is unknown.

Deletions cut 7 bases from V and 6 bases from J, with 16 bases between. The germline gives CDR1 MNHEY, CDR2 SVGAGI. The CDR3 runs to 14 residues. Clones were read by immunoSEQ multiplex PCR, and TCRdb kept only the in-frame ones, dropping some. Here the sample spans around 130,000 clones, over 85% being singletons. The chain couples TRBV6-5 to TRBJ1-5; possibly TRBD1 for D (5 bases). The sample consisted of unstimulated CD4+ T cells sorted from spleen or lymph node cells, taken before intestinal transplant. This clonotype was sampled from a human donor who received an intestinal transplant. The CDR3 region has the DNA TGTGCCAGCAAGTGGGGGGACGGGGGTCAGCCCCAGCATTTT. Protein sequence: CASKWGDGGQPQHF.